Each of the 27 T cell receptor beta chains below was sequenced from the same sample in a study of early T cells in non-severe SARS-CoV-2 infection. TCRdb used MiXCR to reprocess the 5' RACE reads, holding one entry per CDR3 protein. The profile shows 30,000 to 40,000 distinct CDR3 sequences, more than 5% of them singletons. Material: whole blood. The receptors were gathered from an adult who was a healthcare worker with PCR-confirmed SARS-CoV-2 infection or an uninfected control (not recorded which).

In this sample, this clonotype turned up many times. The chain combines TRBV6-6 with TRBJ2-7; D is possibly TRBD2 (6 bases). Germline CDR1 and CDR2: MNHNY and SVGAGI (reference sequence). There are 15 residues in the CDR3. V was clipped by 4 bases and J by 2 bases, with 15 bases between them. The CDR3 loop is CASSFWRDGTYEQYF. Here the CDR3 DNA reads TGTGCCAGCAGTTTCTGGCGGGACGGAACCTACGAGCAGTACTTC.

The V gene is TRBV24-1, the J gene TRBJ2-2, with unresolved D. CDR3 length equals 13 residues. V was cut by 0 bases and J by 5 bases, with 3 bases left in between. Germline CDR1 and CDR2: KGHDR and SFDVKD. In nucleotides, the CDR3 is TGTGCCACCAGTGATTTGGGAACCGGGGAGCTGTTTTTT. Translation: CATSDLGTGELFF.

This clonotype came up many times. This chain joins TRBV20-1 and TRBJ2-7; D possibly uses TRBD1 or TRBD2 (6 bases each). Trimming left V 5 bases short and J 3 bases short, with 20 bases between. CDR1 is DFQATT, CDR2 SNEGSKA, per germline (reference sequence). CDR3 length: 15 amino acids. CDR3 loop: CSASHPGGRHYEQYF. The CDR3, as DNA: TGCAGTGCTTCCCACCCCGGGGGCCGCCACTACGAGCAGTACTTC.

The chain combines TRBV25-1 with TRBJ1-2, with D uncertain. This CDR3 has 12 residues. CDR1 and CDR2 (germline): MGHDK, SYGVNS. V was clipped by 6 bases and J by 8 bases, with 13 bases between them. The CDR3 loop reads CASRGNVGGYTF. CDR3 sequence (DNA): TGTGCCAGCAGGGGGAACGTAGGGGGCTACACCTTC.

V usage is TRBV7-9 and J usage is TRBJ1-5, with D unresolved. The CDR3 covers 13 residues. Germline V gives CDR1 SEHNR, CDR2 FQNEAQ (reference sequence). V was clipped by 1 base and J by 7 bases, with 8 bases between them. The CDR3 DNA reads TGTGCCAGCAGCTTAGGCCAGGCCCAGCCCCAGCATTTT. Translated: CASSLGQAQPQHF.

The chain uses TRBV20-1 and TRBJ2-3, with TRBD2 matching over 13 bases. Germline CDR1 and CDR2: DFQATT and SNEGSKA (reference sequence). J lost 2 bases, V lost 3 bases, and 5 bases had no gene match. This CDR3 contains 16 residues. CDR3 sequence reads: CSASQLAGGVTDTQYF. CDR3 in DNA: TGCAGTGCTAGTCAACTAGCGGGGGGGGTCACAGATACGCAGTATTTT.

The rearrangement uses TRBV11-2 and TRBJ1-5; D gene ambiguous. V dropped 0 bases and J dropped 5 bases, with 5 bases sitting between them. The germline gives CDR1 SGHAT, CDR2 FQNNGV. The CDR3 sequence is 13 residues long. The CDR3 here is CASSLDGDQPQHF. The CDR3 DNA follows: TGTGCCAGCAGCTTAGACGGAGATCAGCCCCAGCATTTT.

This clonotype has just one count. Just one base apart from a much larger clone, this may be a read error. This chain uses TRBV6-1 with TRBJ1-4, with unresolved D. Deletions cut 0 bases from V and 7 bases from J, with 15 bases between. The CDR3 covers 16 residues. Germline lookup yields CDR1 MNHNS and CDR2 SASEGT. CDR3 coding DNA: TGTGCCAGCAGTGAAGCAGATTGGGTCCGGAGTGAAAAACTGTTTTTT. Translating gives CASSEADWVRSEKLFF.

This clonotype was counted at least ten times. The V and J genes are TRBV5-1 and TRBJ2-1, with D maybe TRBD2 (7 bases). Germline V CDR1 and CDR2: SGHRS, YFSETQ. The germline V and J ends were trimmed by 3 bases and 7 bases, with 14 bases remaining between them. The CDR3 length is 14 residues. The CDR3 here is CASSYTGGSNEQFF. Here the CDR3 DNA reads TGCGCCAGCAGCTATACGGGGGGCTCAAATGAGCAGTTCTTC.

This clonotype was observed many times. The V and J genes are TRBV13 and TRBJ2-5; 14 bases match TRBD2. The CDR3 runs 15 residues. With 5 bases clipped from V and 5 bases from J, the junction kept 4 bases outside the gene matches. Per the germline V gene, CDR1 is PRHDT and CDR2 is FYEKMQ (reference sequence). CDR3 residues: CASSLGTSGGETQYF. The CDR3 DNA reads as TGTGCCAGCAGCCTGGGGACTAGCGGGGGTGAGACCCAGTACTTC.

This clonotype was detected ten times or more. The V call is TRBV5-1, the J call TRBJ2-1, with 7 positions matching TRBD1. Looked up from germline, CDR1 is SGHRS and CDR2 is YFSETQ. V was clipped by 6 bases and J by 5 bases; unmatched bases: 5. The CDR3 runs 13 residues. The chain's CDR3 is CASKPGTDNEQFF. The CDR3, as DNA: TGCGCCAGCAAACCCGGGACAGACAATGAGCAGTTCTTC. The entire variable domain, with the rest obtained from reference TRBV5-1 and TRBJ2-1, is as follows: KAGVTQTPRYLIKTRGQQVTLSCSPISGHRSVSWYQQTPGQGLQFLFEYFSETQRNKGNFPGRFSGRQFSNSRSEMNVSTLELGDSALYLCASKPGTDNEQFFGPGTRLTVL.

The rearrangement joins TRBV12-3 or TRBV12-4 to TRBJ2-7; D unclear. The CDR3 loop spans 13 amino acids. V was shortened by 1 base and J by 7 bases, with 11 bases between the two germline ends. The DNA for the CDR3 is TGTGCCAGCAGTTTAGACACCCCCTGGGAGCAGTACTTC. This gives the protein CASSLDTPWEQYF.

This clonotype was detected ten times or more. The chain employs TRBV6-2 or TRBV6-3 and TRBJ1-5; a possible D gene is TRBD1 (6 bases). From germline, CDR1 is MNHEY and CDR2 SVGEGT. The V gene lost 6 bases and the J gene lost 6 bases, with 18 bases spanning the gap. CDR3 length: 15 amino acids. The CDR3 loop reads CASSAGAGVPQPQHF. Here the CDR3 DNA reads TGTGCCAGCAGCGCAGGGGCCGGGGTCCCTCAGCCCCAGCATTTT.

This clonotype appeared many times. This sequence joins TRBV5-1 and TRBJ1-2, with D unclear. Germline V gene sequence: CDR1 SGHRS, CDR2 YFSETQ. V was clipped by 3 bases and J by 4 bases, with 28 bases between them. This CDR3 is 19 amino acids long. CDR3 loop: CASSSVPRQARSLVYGYTF. As DNA, the CDR3 is TGCGCCAGCAGCTCCGTGCCGAGGCAGGCCAGGAGTTTGGTCTATGGCTACACCTTC.

The chain links TRBV20-1 to TRBJ1-5, with 12 bases lining up with TRBD1. With 6 bases clipped from V and 2 bases from J, the junction kept 8 bases outside the gene matches. Germline V gene lookup returns CDR1 DFQATT and CDR2 SNEGSKA (reference sequence). The CDR3 has 16 amino acids. This CDR3 is CSAPGQGAWGNQPQHF. CDR3 bases: TGCAGTGCGCCGGGACAGGGGGCATGGGGCAATCAGCCCCAGCATTTT.

This clonotype was counted ten times or more. The chain couples TRBV10-3 to TRBJ2-7, with D perhaps TRBD2 (5 bases). This CDR3 is 12 amino acids long. CDR1 is ENHRY, CDR2 SYGVKD, per germline. Trimming shortened V by 5 bases and J by 2 bases, and 7 bases separated the two germline ends. CDR3 sequence: CAISPGTYEQYF. For the CDR3, the DNA is TGTGCCATCAGTCCGGGGACCTACGAGCAGTACTTC.

This clonotype showed up just a few times. The CDR3 reads CSALRGPVNTEAFF. CDR3 in DNA: TGCAGTGCTCTCAGGGGGCCGGTGAACACTGAAGCTTTCTTT. The gene calls are TRBV20-1 and TRBJ1-1; TRBD1 matches 8 bases. After removal of 5 bases from V and 0 bases from J, the junction contained 5 bases not matched to a gene. The CDR3 is made up of 14 amino acids. Germline V CDR1 and CDR2: DFQATT, SNEGSKA (reference sequence).

This clonotype was detected many times. CDR3 protein: CASSRQGASPGYGYTF. In DNA, the CDR3 is TGTGCCAGCTCCCGACAGGGGGCCTCGCCCGGCTATGGCTACACCTTC. The chain recombines TRBV18 with TRBJ1-2; TRBD1 aligns across 10 bases. Looked up from germline, CDR1 is KGHSH and CDR2 is LQKENI. Unmatched junction bases numbered 11, after V lost 6 bases and J lost 4 bases. There are 16 residues in the CDR3.

Many counts were recorded for this clonotype. The CDR3 protein is CAIRDRAGQPQHF. CDR3 coding DNA: TGTGCCATCAGGGACAGGGCGGGGCAGCCCCAGCATTTT. The chain recombines TRBV10-3 with TRBJ1-5; 8 nucleotides match TRBD1. The CDR3 extends over 13 amino acids. J gave up 7 bases and V 6 bases, and 5 bases lay outside the gene matches. CDR1 is ENHRY and CDR2 is SYGVKD in the germline V gene.

There are many counts of this clonotype. This sequence joins TRBV20-1 and TRBJ2-5, with D uncertain. The CDR3 is 11 residues long. Trimming removed 4 bases from V and 5 bases from J, with 8 bases in between. Germline V gene data show CDR1 as DFQATT and CDR2 as SNEGSKA (reference sequence). Here the CDR3 reads CSATLQETQYF. For the CDR3, the DNA is TGCAGTGCTACTCTTCAGGAGACCCAGTACTTC.

The sample holds a few counts of this clonotype. V gene TRBV12-3 or TRBV12-4 combines with J gene TRBJ2-3; 14 bases align to TRBD2. J lost 0 bases, V lost 2 bases, and 4 bases had no gene match. The CDR3 extends over 18 amino acids. Here the CDR3 DNA reads TGTGCCAGCAGTTTAAGACTAGCGGGGGGGTATAGCACAGATACGCAGTATTTT. Protein product: CASSLRLAGGYSTDTQYF.

Many counts were recorded for this clonotype. CDR3 nucleotide sequence: TGTGCCAGCAGTGAGCGGGACAGGGACACCGGGGAGCTGTTTTTT. Amino acid sequence: CASSERDRDTGELFF. The chain employs TRBV6-4 and TRBJ2-2; 9 bases fit TRBD1. The CDR3 loop spans 15 amino acids. J lost 3 bases, V lost 3 bases, and 2 bases had no gene match. CDR1 MRHNA and CDR2 SNTAGT come from the germline V gene.

The genes are TRBV5-6 and TRBJ2-7; D not resolved. Germline values: CDR1 SGHDT, CDR2 YYEEEE. The V and J ends lost 0 bases and 3 bases respectively, with 7 bases between them. The CDR3 contains 13 residues. The CDR3 bases are TGTGCCAGCAGCTTGGGGGTATACTACGAGCAGTACTTC. Protein: CASSLGVYYEQYF.

The chain links TRBV7-9 to TRBJ2-7; either TRBD1 or TRBD2 may fit D (5 bases each). CDR3 length: 11 amino acids. The germline V gene encodes CDR1 SEHNR and CDR2 FQNEAQ (reference sequence). V lost 8 bases to trimming and J lost 4 bases, with 9 bases between them. CDR3 residues: CASGREYEQYF. The CDR3 DNA follows: TGTGCCAGCGGCAGGGAGTACGAGCAGTACTTC.

This clonotype was detected ten times or more. The chain links TRBV28 to TRBJ2-7; D not resolved. With 5 bases removed from V and 0 bases from J, the gap between germline ends came to 17 bases. This CDR3 comprises 16 residues. Germline loops: CDR1 MDHEN, CDR2 SYDVKM. The CDR3 reads CASSPSAGPGSYEQYF. In nucleotides, the CDR3 is TGTGCCAGCAGTCCCTCGGCAGGACCGGGCTCCTACGAGCAGTACTTC.

The chain carries TRBV20-1 and TRBJ2-7, with a weak D call TRBD1 (6 bases). Between the trimmed V and J ends, which lost 4 bases and 5 bases, there was a span of 12 bases. This CDR3 is 12 amino acids long. Germline V gene sequence: CDR1 DFQATT, CDR2 SNEGSKA (reference sequence). This CDR3 reads CSATGQKDEQYF. DNA of the CDR3: TGCAGTGCTACCGGACAGAAAGACGAGCAGTACTTC.

This clonotype was counted at least ten times. The CDR3: CASSVASGGADTQYF. CDR3 DNA sequence: TGTGCCAGCAGCGTAGCTAGCGGGGGCGCAGATACGCAGTATTTT. The chain employs TRBV9 and TRBJ2-3; TRBD2 agrees at 10 bases. The V segment lost 0 bases and the J segment 4 bases; nucleotides outside the gene matches: 2. The CDR3 contains 15 residues. The germline gives CDR1 SGDLS, CDR2 YYNGEE.